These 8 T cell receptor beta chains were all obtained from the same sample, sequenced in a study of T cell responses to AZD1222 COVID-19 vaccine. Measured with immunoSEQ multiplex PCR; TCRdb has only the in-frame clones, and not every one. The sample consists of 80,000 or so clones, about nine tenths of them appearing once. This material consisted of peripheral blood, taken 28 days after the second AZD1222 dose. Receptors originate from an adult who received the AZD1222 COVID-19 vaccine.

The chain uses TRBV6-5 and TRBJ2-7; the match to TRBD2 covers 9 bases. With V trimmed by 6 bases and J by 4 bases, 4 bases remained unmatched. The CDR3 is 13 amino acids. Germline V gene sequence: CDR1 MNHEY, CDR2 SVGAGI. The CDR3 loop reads CASRVTSGYEQYF. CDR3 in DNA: TGTGCCAGCAGGGTGACTAGCGGTTACGAGCAGTACTTC.

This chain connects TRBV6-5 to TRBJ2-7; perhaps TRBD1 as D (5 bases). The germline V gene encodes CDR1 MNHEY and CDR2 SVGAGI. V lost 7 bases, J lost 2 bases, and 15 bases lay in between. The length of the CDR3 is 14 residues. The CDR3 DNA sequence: TGTGCCAGCACCAAAGCAGGGATAGCCTACGAGCAGTACTTC. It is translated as CASTKAGIAYEQYF.

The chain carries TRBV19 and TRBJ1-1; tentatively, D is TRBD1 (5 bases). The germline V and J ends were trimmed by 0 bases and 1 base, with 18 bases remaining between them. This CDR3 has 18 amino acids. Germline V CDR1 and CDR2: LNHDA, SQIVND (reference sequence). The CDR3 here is CASSIDLPPGRTNTEAFF. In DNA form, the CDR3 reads TGTGCCAGTAGTATAGATTTACCGCCAGGGAGGACGAACACTGAAGCTTTCTTT.

CDR3 amino acids: CASSPRPGALSGNTIYF. CDR3 sequence (DNA): TGTGCCAGCAGTCCCCGCCCGGGGGCACTTTCTGGAAACACCATATATTTT. The V call is TRBV27, the J call TRBJ1-3, with D possibly TRBD1 on 6 matching bases. Trimming cost V 5 bases and J 1 base, with 18 bases left between them. The germline V gene has CDR1 MNHEY and CDR2 SMNVEV (reference sequence). The CDR3 consists of 17 residues.

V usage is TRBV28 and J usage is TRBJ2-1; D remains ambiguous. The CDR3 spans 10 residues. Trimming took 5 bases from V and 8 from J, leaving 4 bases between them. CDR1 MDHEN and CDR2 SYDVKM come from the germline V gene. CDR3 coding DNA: TGTGCCAGCAGTCCCCATGAGCAGTTCTTC. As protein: CASSPHEQFF.

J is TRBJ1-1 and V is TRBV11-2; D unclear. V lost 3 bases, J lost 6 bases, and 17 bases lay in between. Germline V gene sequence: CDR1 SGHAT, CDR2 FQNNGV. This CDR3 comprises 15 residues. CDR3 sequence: CASSFGEVRGAEAFF. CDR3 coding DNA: TGTGCCAGCAGCTTTGGTGAGGTACGTGGGGCTGAAGCTTTCTTT. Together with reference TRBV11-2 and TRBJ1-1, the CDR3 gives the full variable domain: EAGVAQSPRYKIIEKRQSVAFWCNPISGHATLYWYQQILGQGPKLLIQFQNNGVVDDSQLPKDRFSAERLKGVDSTLKIQPAKLEDSAVYLCASSFGEVRGAEAFFGQGTRLTVV.

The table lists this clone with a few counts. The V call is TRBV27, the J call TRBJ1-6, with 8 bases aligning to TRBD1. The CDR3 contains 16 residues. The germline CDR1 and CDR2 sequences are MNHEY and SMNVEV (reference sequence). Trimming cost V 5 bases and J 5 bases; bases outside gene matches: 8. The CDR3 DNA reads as TGTGCCAGCAGTCCAGGGACAGGCGGCGATAATTCACCCCTCCACTTT. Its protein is CASSPGTGGDNSPLHF.

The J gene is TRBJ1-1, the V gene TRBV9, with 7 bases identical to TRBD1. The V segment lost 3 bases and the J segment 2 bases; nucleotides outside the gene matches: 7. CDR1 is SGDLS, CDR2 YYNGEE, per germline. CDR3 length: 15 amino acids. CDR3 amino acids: CASSADRVRNTEAFF. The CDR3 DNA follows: TGTGCCAGCAGCGCCGACAGGGTTCGAAACACTGAAGCTTTCTTT.